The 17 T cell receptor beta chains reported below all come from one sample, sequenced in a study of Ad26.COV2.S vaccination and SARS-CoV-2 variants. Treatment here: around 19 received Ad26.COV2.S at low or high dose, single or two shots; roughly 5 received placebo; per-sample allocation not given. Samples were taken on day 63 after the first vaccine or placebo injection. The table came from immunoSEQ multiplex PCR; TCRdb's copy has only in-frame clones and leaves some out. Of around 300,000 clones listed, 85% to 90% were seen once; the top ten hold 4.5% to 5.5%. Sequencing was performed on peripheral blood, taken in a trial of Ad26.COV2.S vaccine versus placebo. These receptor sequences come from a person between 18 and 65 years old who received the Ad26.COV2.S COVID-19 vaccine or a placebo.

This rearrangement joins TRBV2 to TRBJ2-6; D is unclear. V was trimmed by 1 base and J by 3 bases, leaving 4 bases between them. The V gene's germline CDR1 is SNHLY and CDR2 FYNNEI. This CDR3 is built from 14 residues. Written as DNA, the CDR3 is TGTGCCAGCAGTGAAGGGATTGGGGCCAACGTCCTGACTTTC. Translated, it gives CASSEGIGANVLTF.

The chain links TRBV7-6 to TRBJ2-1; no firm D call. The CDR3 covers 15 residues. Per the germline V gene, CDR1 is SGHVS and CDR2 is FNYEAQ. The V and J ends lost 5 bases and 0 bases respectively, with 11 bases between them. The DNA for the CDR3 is TGTGCCAGCAGCCCCGGACGGGTCTCCTACAATGAGCAGTTCTTC. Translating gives CASSPGRVSYNEQFF.

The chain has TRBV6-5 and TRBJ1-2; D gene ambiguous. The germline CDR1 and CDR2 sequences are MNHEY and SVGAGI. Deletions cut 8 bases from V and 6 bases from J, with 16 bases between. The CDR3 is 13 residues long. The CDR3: CASVRTLRDGYTF. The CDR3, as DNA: TGTGCCAGCGTTCGGACCCTGCGGGATGGCTACACCTTC.

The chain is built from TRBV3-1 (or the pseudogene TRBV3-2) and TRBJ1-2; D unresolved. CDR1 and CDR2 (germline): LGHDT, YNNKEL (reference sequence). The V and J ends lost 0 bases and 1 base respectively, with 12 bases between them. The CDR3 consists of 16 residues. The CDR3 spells CASSQDLGRVNYGYTF. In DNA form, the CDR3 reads TGTGCCAGCAGCCAAGATCTAGGGCGCGTTAACTATGGCTACACCTTC.

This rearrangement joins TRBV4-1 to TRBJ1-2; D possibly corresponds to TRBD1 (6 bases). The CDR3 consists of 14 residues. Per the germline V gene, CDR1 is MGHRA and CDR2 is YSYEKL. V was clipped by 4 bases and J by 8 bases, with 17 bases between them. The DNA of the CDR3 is TGCGCCAGCAGCCCAGGGGAGGGCCAAGGGGGCTACACCTTC. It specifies CASSPGEGQGGYTF.

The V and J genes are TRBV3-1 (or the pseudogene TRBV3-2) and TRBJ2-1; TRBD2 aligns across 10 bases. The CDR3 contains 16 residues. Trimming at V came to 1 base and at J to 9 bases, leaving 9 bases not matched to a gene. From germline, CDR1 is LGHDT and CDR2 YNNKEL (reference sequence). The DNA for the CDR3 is TGTGCCAGCAGCCAAGGTTCGAGTAGCGGGAGGTCTGAGCAGTTCTTC. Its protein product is CASSQGSSSGRSEQFF.

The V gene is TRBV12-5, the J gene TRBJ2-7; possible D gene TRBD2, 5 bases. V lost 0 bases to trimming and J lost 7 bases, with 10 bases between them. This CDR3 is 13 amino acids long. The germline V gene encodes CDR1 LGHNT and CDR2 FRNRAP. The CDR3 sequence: CASGLVWENEQYF. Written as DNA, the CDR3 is TGTGCTAGTGGTTTGGTATGGGAGAATGAGCAGTACTTC. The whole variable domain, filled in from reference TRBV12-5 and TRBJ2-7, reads DARVTQTPRHKVTEMGQEVTMRCQPILGHNTVFWYRQTMMQGLELLAYFRNRAPLDDSGMPKDRFSAEMPDATLATLKIQPSEPRDSAVYFCASGLVWENEQYFGPGTRLTVT.

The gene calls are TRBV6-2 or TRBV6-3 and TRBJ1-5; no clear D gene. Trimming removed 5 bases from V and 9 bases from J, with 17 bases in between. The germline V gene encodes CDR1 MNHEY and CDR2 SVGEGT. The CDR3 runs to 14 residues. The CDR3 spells CASSQGGYGPPQHF. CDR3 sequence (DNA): TGTGCCAGCAGTCAAGGTGGGTATGGTCCGCCCCAGCATTTT.

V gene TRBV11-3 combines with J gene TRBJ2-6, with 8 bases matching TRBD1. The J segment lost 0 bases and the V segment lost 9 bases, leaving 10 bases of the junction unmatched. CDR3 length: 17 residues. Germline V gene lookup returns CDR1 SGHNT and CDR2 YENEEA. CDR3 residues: CASHLGQDISGANVLTF. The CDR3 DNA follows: TGTGCCAGTCACTTGGGACAGGACATCTCTGGGGCCAACGTCCTGACTTTC.

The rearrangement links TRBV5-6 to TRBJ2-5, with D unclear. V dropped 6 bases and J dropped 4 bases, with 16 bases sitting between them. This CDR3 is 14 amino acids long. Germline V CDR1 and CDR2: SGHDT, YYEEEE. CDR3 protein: CASKPRVVAETQYF. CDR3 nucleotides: TGTGCCAGCAAGCCCCGCGTTGTAGCAGAGACCCAGTACTTC.

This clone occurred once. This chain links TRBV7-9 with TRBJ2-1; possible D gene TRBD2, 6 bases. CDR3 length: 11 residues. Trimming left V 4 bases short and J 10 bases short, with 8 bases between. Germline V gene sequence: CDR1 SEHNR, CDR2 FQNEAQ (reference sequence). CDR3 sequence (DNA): TGTGCCAGCAGCTCACGGGAGGAGCAGTTCTTC. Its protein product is CASSSREEQFF.

This CDR3 is CASSPPTTGPNTEAFF. CDR3 sequence (DNA): TGTGCCAGCAGCCCCCCCACGACAGGGCCGAACACTGAAGCTTTCTTT. The rearrangement joins TRBV5-6 to TRBJ1-1, with 7 nucleotides matching TRBD1. The trim removed 4 bases at V and 1 base at J, leaving 10 bases unmatched. Germline V gene sequence: CDR1 SGHDT, CDR2 YYEEEE. The CDR3 spans 16 residues.

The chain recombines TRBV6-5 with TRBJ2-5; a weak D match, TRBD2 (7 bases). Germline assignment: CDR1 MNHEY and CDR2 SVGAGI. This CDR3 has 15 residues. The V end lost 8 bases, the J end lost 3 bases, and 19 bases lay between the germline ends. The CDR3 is CASGGAGQRKETQYF. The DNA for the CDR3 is TGTGCCAGCGGGGGGGCAGGGCAGCGAAAAGAGACCCAGTACTTC.

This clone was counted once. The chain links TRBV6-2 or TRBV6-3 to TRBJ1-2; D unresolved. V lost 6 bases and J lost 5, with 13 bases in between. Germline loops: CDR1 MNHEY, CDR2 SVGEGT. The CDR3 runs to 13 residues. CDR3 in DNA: TGTGCCAGCAGCATTGACGGACGGTATGGCTACACCTTC. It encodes CASSIDGRYGYTF.

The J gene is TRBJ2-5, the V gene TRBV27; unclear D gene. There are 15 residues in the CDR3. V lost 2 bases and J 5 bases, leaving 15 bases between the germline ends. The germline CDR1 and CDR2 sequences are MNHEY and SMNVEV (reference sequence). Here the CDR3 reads CASSLQGGVGETQYF. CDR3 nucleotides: TGTGCCAGCAGTTTACAAGGCGGAGTGGGGGAGACCCAGTACTTC.

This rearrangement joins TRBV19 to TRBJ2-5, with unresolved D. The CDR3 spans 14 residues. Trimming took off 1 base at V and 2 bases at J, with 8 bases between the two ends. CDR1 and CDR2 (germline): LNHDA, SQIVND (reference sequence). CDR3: CASSIVRRQETQYF. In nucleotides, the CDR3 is TGTGCCAGTAGTATAGTACGCAGACAAGAGACCCAGTACTTC.

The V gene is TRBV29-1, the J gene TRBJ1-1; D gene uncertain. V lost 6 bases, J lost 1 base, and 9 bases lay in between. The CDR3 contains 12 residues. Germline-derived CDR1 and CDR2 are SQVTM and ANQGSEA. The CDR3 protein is CSVNRENTEAFF. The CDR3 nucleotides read TGCAGCGTGAACAGAGAGAACACTGAAGCTTTCTTT.